This T cell receptor beta chain stems from a study of blood T cell repertoires in COVID-19. Overall study: From the United States, Italy and Spain came samples of acute and convalescent COVID-19.

Under the authors' procedure: From reference gene primer amplification, estimates of nucleated cell counts were derived. The data were produced by immunoSEQ multiplex PCR, yet TCRdb's version contains in-frame clones alone and is incomplete. D and trimming come from the DNA, and the V and J calls and clone size come from that table. The repertoire holds 65,000 to 85,000 clones, over 75% seen once, with approximately 10% in the top ten. With 6 bases removed from V and 4 bases from J, the gap between germline ends came to 18 bases. Germline assignment: CDR1 SQVTM and CDR2 ANQGSEA. CDR3 length: 14 residues.

This TCR came from a woman between 18 and 30 years old with acute or convalescent COVID-19. The source material was peripheral blood. The chain recombines TRBV29-1 with TRBJ1-2; D might be TRBD1 (6 bases). The CDR3 spells CSVAQGSLSYGYTF. The CDR3 nucleotides are TGCAGCGTGGCTCAGGGGTCCCTATCCTATGGCTACACCTTC. Complete variable domain (other parts from reference TRBV29-1 and TRBJ1-2): SAVISQKPSRDICQRGTSLTIQCQVDSQVTMMFWYRQQPGQSLTLIATANQGSEATYESGFVIDKFPISRPNLTFSTLTVSNMSPEDSSIYLCSVAQGSLSYGYTFGSGTRLTVV.